A selection of T cell receptor beta chains follows, all from one sample in a study of blood T cell repertoires in COVID-19. Clones were sequenced by immunoSEQ multiplex PCR, and TCRdb holds only the in-frame ones, with some missing. The sample contains 200,000 or so clones, 88% of which appear only once. Sequencing was done on a sample of PBMCs or T cells enriched from blood (not recorded which). The receptors shown here come from a woman under 40 who had recovered from COVID-19. CDR3s include the opening cysteine and the closing phenylalanine or tryptophan. Each record gives: D gene, J gene, clone size, V gene, CDR3 DNA, CDR3 protein. The D gene is left open where the match is weak. Clone size, where shown, is once, few, many, or a class for clones that have expanded.

D: TRBD1; J: TRBJ2-7; size: .; V: TRBV5-1; DNA: TGCGCCAGCAGCTTGGATGGGACAGGGGCTTACGAGCAGTACTTC; CDR3: CASSLDGTGAYEQYF
D: TRBD1; J: TRBJ2-3; size: .; V: TRBV7-6; DNA: TGTGCCAGCAGCTTAACAAGGACAGGAGGTTCAGATACGCAGTATTTT; CDR3: CASSLTRTGGSDTQYF
D: .; J: TRBJ1-6; size: once; V: TRBV7-2; DNA: TGTGCCAGCAGCTTAGGCTTAGGGGGAGAGAGAACACCCCTCCACTTT; CDR3: CASSLGLGGERTPLHF
D: TRBD2; J: TRBJ2-3; size: .; V: TRBV4-3; DNA: TGCGCCAGCAGCCAAGATTTTCTTAGCGGGGCACAGTATTTT; CDR3: CASSQDFLSGAQYF
D: .; J: TRBJ1-1; size: .; V: TRBV7-2; DNA: TGTGCCAGCAGCTTAGCATCGGGTTTGGGCACTGAAGCTTTCTTT; CDR3: CASSLASGLGTEAFF
D: .; J: TRBJ2-5; size: .; V: TRBV5-4; DNA: TGTGCCAGCAGCTTGGCCTCTGGCAGGGCCCAAGAGACCCAGTACTTC; CDR3: CASSLASGRAQETQYF
D: .; J: TRBJ1-3; size: once; V: TRBV28; DNA: TGTGCCAGCAGTTTAGGCCTCTCTGGAAACACCATATATTTT; CDR3: CASSLGLSGNTIYF
D: TRBD1; J: TRBJ2-5; size: .; V: TRBV5-1; DNA: TGCGCCAGCAGCATCTGGACAGGGCGGCAAGAGACCCAGTACTTC; CDR3: CASSIWTGRQETQYF
D: TRBD2; J: TRBJ2-3; size: .; V: TRBV5-1; DNA: TGCGCCAGCAGCTTTTTAACCACTAGCGGGGGAACAGATACGCAGTATTTT; CDR3: CASSFLTTSGGTDTQYF
D: .; J: TRBJ2-7; size: .; V: TRBV6-2/TRBV6-3; DNA: TGTGCCAGCAGTTATTTTGGGGGGGCCGACGAGCAGTACTTC; CDR3: CASSYFGGADEQYF
D: .; J: TRBJ1-1; size: .; V: TRBV5-1; DNA: TGCGCCAGCAGCTTGAACCCCACAGGGACGAACACTGAAGCTTTCTTT; CDR3: CASSLNPTGTNTEAFF
D: .; J: TRBJ1-4; size: .; V: TRBV7-5; DNA: TGTGTCAGAAGCTCACAGGGTTCGGGGATACCATTTCTATCCGGGTTTTTT; CDR3: CVRSSQGSGIPFLSGFF
D: TRBD1; J: TRBJ1-1; size: .; V: TRBV5-4; DNA: TGTGCCAGCAGCGGATCGAGACAGGGAAGGACTGAAGCTTTCTTT; CDR3: CASSGSRQGRTEAFF
D: TRBD1; J: TRBJ2-5; size: .; V: TRBV7-7; DNA: TGTGCCAGCAGCTCTAGGGGGACAGGAGGATTTGAGACCCAGTACTTC; CDR3: CASSSRGTGGFETQYF
D: .; J: TRBJ1-2; size: .; V: TRBV6-5; DNA: TGTGCCAGCACCACCGACAGCCACTATGGCTACACCTTC; CDR3: CASTTDSHYGYTF
D: .; J: TRBJ1-1; size: many; V: TRBV5-6; DNA: TGTGCCAGCAGCTACGCGGGTCTGGAGGCTTTCTTT; CDR3: CASSYAGLEAFF
D: .; J: TRBJ1-1; size: .; V: TRBV6-2/TRBV6-3; DNA: TGTGCCAGCAGTTACCCGTCGACAGATGAAGCTTTCTTT; CDR3: CASSYPSTDEAFF
D: .; J: TRBJ1-4; size: .; V: TRBV10-3; DNA: TGTGCCATCAGTGAATTGGGCGGGGTTAATGAAAAACTGTTTTTT; CDR3: CAISELGGVNEKLFF
D: .; J: TRBJ2-1; size: .; V: TRBV12-3/TRBV12-4; DNA: TGTGCCTCCGGGGGCTCCTACAATGAGCAGTTCTTC; CDR3: CASGGSYNEQFF
D: .; J: TRBJ2-1; size: .; V: TRBV7-3; DNA: TGTGCCAGCAGCTTAATAGGGGTGGGTGAGCAGTTCTTC; CDR3: CASSLIGVGEQFF
D: TRBD1; J: TRBJ1-2; size: few; V: TRBV4-1; DNA: TGCGCCAGCAGCCATCCCCCTAAAGACAGGGGCCGGGTGGGCTACACCTTC; CDR3: CASSHPPKDRGRVGYTF
D: TRBD2; J: TRBJ2-1; size: .; V: TRBV4-1; DNA: TGCGCCAGCAGCCAACTAGGGCTAGCGGGGAACAATGAGCAGTTCTTC; CDR3: CASSQLGLAGNNEQFF
D: .; J: TRBJ1-6; size: .; V: TRBV27; DNA: TGTGCCAGCAGTTTAGAGGGCCTTGGGTCACCCCTCCACTTT; CDR3: CASSLEGLGSPLHF
D: .; J: TRBJ1-6; size: .; V: TRBV7-9; DNA: TGTGCCAGCAGCTTAGGGTCAGGGGAGAATTCACCCCTCCACTTT; CDR3: CASSLGSGENSPLHF
D: .; J: TRBJ2-2; size: .; V: TRBV27; DNA: TGTGCCAGCAGTTTATCGAGACACTCAGCTGGCACCGGGGAGCTGTTTTTT; CDR3: CASSLSRHSAGTGELFF
D: .; J: TRBJ1-1; size: .; V: TRBV27; DNA: TGTGCCAGCAGTTTTGGGGCTCGGACTGAAGCTTTCTTT; CDR3: CASSFGARTEAFF
D: TRBD2; J: TRBJ2-1; size: few; V: TRBV7-6; DNA: TGTGCCAGCAGCTTAGATGGCGGGGGGAGCCACAATGAGCAGTTCTTC; CDR3: CASSLDGGGSHNEQFF
D: TRBD1; J: TRBJ1-3; size: .; V: TRBV5-1; DNA: TGCGCCAGCAGCGAGGGACAGTTTCGGGGAAACACCATATATTTT; CDR3: CASSEGQFRGNTIYF
D: .; J: TRBJ1-1; size: .; V: TRBV7-2; DNA: TGTGCCAGCAGCTTATCTCCAGGCCGGAACACTGAAGCTTTCTTT; CDR3: CASSLSPGRNTEAFF
D: .; J: TRBJ1-3; size: .; V: TRBV19; DNA: TGTGCCAGTAGTAATCGCTACTCTGGAAACACCATATATTTT; CDR3: CASSNRYSGNTIYF
D: .; J: TRBJ1-1; size: once; V: TRBV6-1; DNA: TGTGCCAGCAGTGAATTGGCAGTAGCGAACACTGAAGCTTTCTTT; CDR3: CASSELAVANTEAFF
D: .; J: TRBJ2-1; size: .; V: TRBV4-2; DNA: TGTGCCAGCAGCCGTGTAGCGATGTCCTACAATGAGCAGTTCTTC; CDR3: CASSRVAMSYNEQFF
D: .; J: TRBJ1-1; size: .; V: TRBV27; DNA: TGTGCCAGCAGCCCCAGGGATGGCACTGAAGCTTTCTTT; CDR3: CASSPRDGTEAFF
D: .; J: TRBJ1-1; size: .; V: TRBV19; DNA: TGTGCCAGTAGTTTTAGGCAGGGCACTGAAGCTTTCTTT; CDR3: CASSFRQGTEAFF
D: TRBD2; J: TRBJ2-7; size: .; V: TRBV4-2; DNA: TGTGCCAGCAGCCCCCAGCGGGGGCTCTCCTACGAGCAGTACTTC; CDR3: CASSPQRGLSYEQYF
D: TRBD2; J: TRBJ2-1; size: .; V: TRBV19; DNA: TGTGCCAGTAGACTCTTCGGGGGGGCCTCCTACAATGAGCAGTTCTTC; CDR3: CASRLFGGASYNEQFF
D: .; J: TRBJ1-1; size: few; V: TRBV6-5; DNA: TGTGCCAGCAGGGGTGTAGGGGCGGGAAACGCTGAAGCTTTCTTT; CDR3: CASRGVGAGNAEAFF
D: .; J: TRBJ2-1; size: .; V: TRBV21-1; DNA: TGTGCTGGCGGGGGGTTTTACAATGAGCAGTTCTTC; CDR3: CAGGGFYNEQFF
D: .; J: TRBJ2-2; size: .; V: TRBV6-5; DNA: TGTGCCAGCATCGTCGAAACAGGCACCGGGGAGCTGTTTTTT; CDR3: CASIVETGTGELFF
D: .; J: TRBJ1-1; size: .; V: TRBV2; DNA: TGTGCCAGCAGGCGGGCAGAAATAATGAACACTGAAGCTTTCTTT; CDR3: CASRRAEIMNTEAFF
D: TRBD1; J: TRBJ1-2; size: .; V: TRBV6-2/TRBV6-3; DNA: TGTGCCAGCAGTAGACCTTCGGGGACAGGGGGCGCGGGCTACACCTTC; CDR3: CASSRPSGTGGAGYTF
D: .; J: TRBJ2-7; size: .; V: TRBV11-2; DNA: TGTGCCAGCAGCTTAGATGTGCAGGAAACAAGTACCTACGAGCAGTACTTC; CDR3: CASSLDVQETSTYEQYF
D: TRBD2; J: TRBJ2-1; size: .; V: TRBV24-1; DNA: TGTGCCACCAGTGATGCTGGGACTAGCGGGGGCCCCTTAAATGAGCAGTTCTTC; CDR3: CATSDAGTSGGPLNEQFF
D: .; J: TRBJ2-1; size: .; V: TRBV11-2; DNA: TGTGCCAGCAGCCCAGGAGTGGGTACTAGCTCCAATGAGCAGTTCTTC; CDR3: CASSPGVGTSSNEQFF
D: TRBD1; J: TRBJ1-2; size: .; V: TRBV29-1; DNA: TGCAGCGTTGACGACAGGGAAGGCTACACCTTC; CDR3: CSVDDREGYTF
D: .; J: TRBJ1-2; size: .; V: TRBV7-3; DNA: TGTGCCAGCAACTCGACAGCTAACTATGGCTACACCTTC; CDR3: CASNSTANYGYTF
D: TRBD1; J: TRBJ1-6; size: .; V: TRBV15; DNA: TGTGCCACCAGCAGGGGACAGTGGCCCCAGTTGTATAATTCACCCCTCCACTTT; CDR3: CATSRGQWPQLYNSPLHF
D: TRBD2; J: TRBJ2-2; size: .; V: TRBV7-7; DNA: TGTGCCAGCAGCCCGGGACTAGCGGGGGGGCCCGGGGAGCTGTTTTTT; CDR3: CASSPGLAGGPGELFF
D: TRBD2; J: TRBJ2-1; size: .; V: TRBV7-3; DNA: TGTGCCAGCAGCTTCACTAGCGGGGGGAACAATGAGCAGTTCTTC; CDR3: CASSFTSGGNNEQFF
D: TRBD2; J: TRBJ2-1; size: .; V: TRBV2; DNA: TGTGCCAGCAGTGAAGGGGAGGGCAATGAGCAGTTCTTC; CDR3: CASSEGEGNEQFF
D: .; J: TRBJ2-2; size: few; V: TRBV5-5; DNA: TGTGCCAGCAGCTGGGGCCTGGAGGGGGAGCTGTTTTTT; CDR3: CASSWGLEGELFF
D: .; J: TRBJ2-5; size: .; V: TRBV28; DNA: TGTGCCAGCAGGACTACAGGGTTAGAGACCCAGTACTTC; CDR3: CASRTTGLETQYF
D: .; J: TRBJ1-2; size: .; V: TRBV7-9; DNA: TGTGCCAGCAGCCTTGGTAGTTATCCTAACTATGGCTACACCTTC; CDR3: CASSLGSYPNYGYTF
D: .; J: TRBJ2-7; size: .; V: TRBV13; DNA: TGTGCCAGCAGCTTAGGGACAGGTAGTTCCTACGAGCAGTACTTC; CDR3: CASSLGTGSSYEQYF
D: TRBD1; J: TRBJ2-2; size: .; V: TRBV27; DNA: TGTGCCAGCAGTTTATCGACAGGGTCCACCGGGGAGCTGTTTTTT; CDR3: CASSLSTGSTGELFF
D: TRBD1; J: TRBJ2-7; size: once; V: TRBV5-3; DNA: TGTACCAGAAGAAAGACTGGACAGGGGGCGTACGAGCAGTACTTC; CDR3: CTRRKTGQGAYEQYF
D: TRBD1; J: TRBJ1-6; size: .; V: TRBV4-3; DNA: TGCGCCAGCAGCCAAGAACCGGGGACAGGGAATTCACCCCTCCACTTT; CDR3: CASSQEPGTGNSPLHF
D: .; J: TRBJ2-5; size: few; V: TRBV27; DNA: TGTGCCAGCAGTTTTATGGAGACCCAGTACTTC; CDR3: CASSFMETQYF